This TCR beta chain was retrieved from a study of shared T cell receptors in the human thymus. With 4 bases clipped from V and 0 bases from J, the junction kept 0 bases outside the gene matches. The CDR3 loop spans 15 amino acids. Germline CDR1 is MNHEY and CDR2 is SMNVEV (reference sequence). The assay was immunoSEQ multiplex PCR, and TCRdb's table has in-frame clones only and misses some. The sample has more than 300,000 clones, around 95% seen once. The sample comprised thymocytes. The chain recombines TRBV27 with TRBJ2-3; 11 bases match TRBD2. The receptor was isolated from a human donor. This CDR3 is CASSWTSGSTDTQYF. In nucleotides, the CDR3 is TGTGCCAGCAGTTGGACTAGCGGGAGCACAGATACGCAGTATTTT.